This T cell receptor (beta chain) is drawn from a study of blood T cell repertoires in COVID-19. Repertoires were generated with immunoSEQ multiplex PCR, while TCRdb's copy carries only in-frame clones and drops some. Found here are a few hundred thousand clones, around 82% of them singletons; the top ten hold less than 4%. This receptor was taken from a woman younger than 30 with acute or convalescent COVID-19. Sequenced sample: peripheral blood.

This CDR3 is CASTKGARNEKLFF. The CDR3 coding sequence is TGTGCCAGCACCAAAGGGGCACGAAATGAAAAACTGTTTTTT. This chain links TRBV7-9 with TRBJ1-4, with D possibly being TRBD1 (5 bases). Trimming cost V 7 bases and J 5 bases, with 14 bases left between them. This CDR3 is built from 14 residues. Germline loops: CDR1 SEHNR, CDR2 FQNEAQ (reference sequence). Looking up the rest from reference TRBV7-9 and TRBJ1-4 gives the full variable domain: DTGVSQNPRHKITKRGQNVTFRCDPISEHNRLYWYRQTLGQGPEFLTYFQNEAQLEKSRLLSDRFSAERPKGSFSTLEIQRTEQGDSAMYLCASTKGARNEKLFFGSGTQLSVL.